Below, 15 T cell receptor beta chains from the same sample are listed, as sequenced in a study of Ad26.COV2.S vaccination and SARS-CoV-2 variants. Treatment specified: 19 received Ad26.COV2.S at low or high dose, single or two shots; several received placebo; per-sample allocation not given. Following the first vaccine or placebo injection, samples were taken on day 63. Sequenced by immunoSEQ multiplex PCR; TCRdb stores in-frame clones only, minus some. The table has some 450,000 clones, less than 95% seen once. The material sequenced was peripheral blood, taken in a trial of Ad26.COV2.S vaccine versus placebo. The receptors come from a person aged 18-60 years who received the Ad26.COV2.S COVID-19 vaccine or a placebo.

The chain uses TRBV6-6 and TRBJ2-2; 8 nucleotides line up with TRBD1. The CDR3 sequence is 15 residues long. The ends lost 2 bases at V and 5 bases at J; junction bases unmatched: 4. Germline-derived CDR1 and CDR2 are MNHNY and SVGAGI (reference sequence). CDR3 nucleotide sequence: TGTGCCAGCAGTTACGATACAGGGGGGACCGGGGAGCTGTTTTTT. It encodes CASSYDTGGTGELFF.

This clone was seen only once. The rearrangement uses TRBV7-9 and TRBJ2-2; 8 bases agree with TRBD1. The CDR3 has 14 residues. Losses at the gene ends were 6 bases for V and 7 bases for J; bases not matched to a gene: 7. Germline V lookup: CDR1 SEHNR, CDR2 FQNEAQ (reference sequence). CDR3 nucleotide sequence: TGTGCCAGCAGATTTCAGGGGGCGGACGGGGAGCTGTTTTTT. It translates to CASRFQGADGELFF.

This clone was found once. V gene TRBV6-2 or TRBV6-3 combines with J gene TRBJ1-1, with 7 bases fitting TRBD1. The germline V gene encodes CDR1 MNHEY and CDR2 SVGEGT. The CDR3 is made up of 16 amino acids. Losses at the gene ends were 2 bases for V and 1 base for J; bases not matched to a gene: 7. CDR3 residues: CASSYVTGQPNTEAFF. For the CDR3, the DNA is TGTGCCAGCAGTTACGTCACGGGACAGCCGAACACTGAAGCTTTCTTT.

The chain joins TRBV9 to TRBJ1-5, with D hard to call. CDR3 length: 15 residues. Per germline, CDR1 SGDLS and CDR2 YYNGEE. Trimming took 5 bases from V and 2 from J, leaving 14 bases between them. CDR3 region: CASSPGRAGNQPQHF. CDR3 sequence (DNA): TGTGCCAGCAGTCCCGGGAGAGCGGGCAATCAGCCCCAGCATTTT. The whole variable domain, remainder taken from reference TRBV9 and TRBJ1-5, is DSGVTQTPKHLITATGQRVTLRCSPRSGDLSVYWYQQSLDQGLQFLIQYYNGEERAKGNILERFSAQQFPDLHSELNLSSLELGDSALYFCASSPGRAGNQPQHFGDGTRLSIL.

This sequence joins TRBV11-2 and TRBJ2-5; 7 bases line up with TRBD1. Germline V lookup: CDR1 SGHAT, CDR2 FQNNGV. The CDR3 totals 15 residues. V trimming: 1 base; J trimming: 2 bases; junction bases outside the gene matches: 4. The CDR3 coding sequence is TGTGCCAGCAGCTTAGTTCCGACAGGGCAAGAGACCCAGTACTTC. It codes for CASSLVPTGQETQYF.

V usage is TRBV5-1 and J usage is TRBJ2-7; D call uncertain. Germline assignment: CDR1 SGHRS and CDR2 YFSETQ. V was shortened by 3 bases and J by 0 bases, with 13 bases between the two germline ends. This CDR3 comprises 15 residues. The CDR3 is CASSSYSPFSYEQYF. In DNA form, the CDR3 reads TGCGCCAGCAGCTCATACAGCCCCTTCTCCTACGAGCAGTACTTC.

The chain combines TRBV6-4 with TRBJ2-3; TRBD1 aligns across 8 bases. From germline, CDR1 is MRHNA and CDR2 SNTAGT. The CDR3 has 15 residues. V was clipped by 6 bases and J by 6 bases; unmatched bases: 11. The CDR3 sequence: CASREEDRVVDTQYF. The CDR3 region has the DNA TGTGCCAGCAGGGAAGAGGACAGGGTGGTCGATACGCAGTATTTT.

The V gene is TRBV3-1 (or the pseudogene TRBV3-2), the J gene TRBJ2-7; D may correspond to TRBD1 or TRBD2 (5 bases each). Trimming removed 2 bases from V and 0 bases from J, with 11 bases in between. CDR1 and CDR2 from the germline V gene are LGHDT and YNNKEL (reference sequence). The CDR3 totals 15 residues. The CDR3 loop reads CASSQRGTNSYEQYF. The CDR3 bases are TGTGCCAGCAGCCAACGGGGCACTAACTCCTACGAGCAGTACTTC.

J is TRBJ2-7 and V is TRBV6-4; D possibly matches TRBD1 or TRBD2 (6 bases each). V lost 2 bases, J lost 2 bases, and 19 bases lay in between. Germline assignment: CDR1 MRHNA and CDR2 SNTAGT. This CDR3 comprises 17 residues. CDR3 residues: CASSDPVGSGDTYEQYF. For the CDR3, the DNA is TGTGCCAGCAGTGACCCGGTGGGCTCGGGGGACACCTACGAGCAGTACTTC.

As regards this clone: This may stem from a read error, because a much larger clone lies one nucleotide away. Additional DNA sequences in this sample encode the identical CDR3. This chain uses TRBV7-9 with TRBJ1-1, with D maybe TRBD1 (6 bases). Germline CDR1 SEHNR, CDR2 FQNEAQ (reference sequence). The V and J ends lost 1 base and 0 bases respectively, with 6 bases between them. The CDR3 extends over 14 amino acids. CDR3 region: CASSLGGLNTEAFF. CDR3 bases: TGTGCCAGCAGCTTAGGGGGGCTGAACACTGAAGCTTTCTTT.

J is TRBJ2-7 and V is TRBV6-6; D remains unclear. The CDR3 has 16 residues. V lost 5 bases and J 5 bases, leaving 22 bases between the germline ends. CDR1 MNHNY and CDR2 SVGAGI come from the germline V gene (reference sequence). The CDR3 DNA reads as TGTGCCAGCAGTGGCCCCCGGGCCCAACGTCCCAACGAGCAGTACTTC. It specifies CASSGPRAQRPNEQYF.

J is TRBJ1-2 and V is TRBV2; D possibly corresponds to TRBD1 (6 bases). The CDR3 covers 14 residues. In germline, CDR1 is SNHLY, CDR2 FYNNEI. Trimming shortened V by 4 bases and J by 5 bases, and 14 bases separated the two germline ends. CDR3 DNA: TGTGCCAGCAGTGGCGGCAGGGGCCGGTATGGCTACACCTTC. It specifies CASSGGRGRYGYTF.

The V call is TRBV5-4, the J call TRBJ2-7; 9 bases are shared with TRBD1. Unmatched junction bases numbered 4, after V lost 1 base and J lost 2 bases. From germline, CDR1 is SGHNT and CDR2 YYREEE (reference sequence). The CDR3 runs 15 residues. The CDR3 nucleotides are TGTGCCAGCAGCTTGCAGAGACAGGGGGCCTACGAGCAGTACTTC. It encodes CASSLQRQGAYEQYF.

The chain carries TRBV27 and TRBJ2-5; 8 nucleotides agree with TRBD1. The germline CDR1 and CDR2 sequences are MNHEY and SMNVEV (reference sequence). V shed 3 bases and J 1 base; nucleotides not matched to a gene: 4. There are 15 residues in the CDR3. The CDR3 DNA follows: TGTGCCAGCAGTTTCAGGGGGCTCCCCCAAGAGACCCAGTACTTC. Translation: CASSFRGLPQETQYF.

As for this clone: The sample holds other DNA sequences that translate to the same CDR3. V usage is TRBV28 and J usage is TRBJ1-5, with a weak D call TRBD1 (5 bases). CDR1 and CDR2 from the germline V gene are MDHEN and SYDVKM. The CDR3 extends over 12 amino acids. The germline V and J ends were trimmed by 4 bases and 7 bases, with 8 bases remaining between them. DNA of the CDR3: TGTGCCAGCAGTTGGGGGAACCAGCCCCAGCATTTT. Residues: CASSWGNQPQHF.